What follows are 5 T cell receptor beta chains derived from one specimen sequenced in a study of control samples from healthy donors and cancer patients. Sequenced by immunoSEQ multiplex PCR; TCRdb stores in-frame clones only, minus some. The sample carries approximately 150,000 clones, over 85% recorded once. Material: blood. The receptors were gathered from a man younger than 35 in good health.

The gene calls are TRBV5-1 and TRBJ2-1; a weak D match, TRBD1 (6 bases). Germline V gene data show CDR1 as SGHRS and CDR2 as YFSETQ. CDR3 length equals 14 residues. Deletions cut 1 base from V and 7 bases from J, with 12 bases between. CDR3 protein: CASSLRRGSNEQFF. CDR3 nucleotide sequence: TGCGCCAGCAGCTTGCGCAGGGGTTCTAATGAGCAGTTCTTC.

The rearrangement joins TRBV11-2 to TRBJ1-1, with a possible D match to TRBD1 (6 bases). The CDR3 is 15 amino acids. Germline CDR1 reads SGHAT; CDR2 reads FQNNGV. Trimming took 5 bases from V and 1 from J, leaving 14 bases between them. The CDR3, as DNA: TGTGCCAGCAGCGCCAAACAGGGAGAGAACACTGAAGCTTTCTTT. Protein: CASSAKQGENTEAFF.

V is TRBV6-6 and J is TRBJ2-7; 7 bases line up with TRBD1. Losses at the gene ends were 5 bases for V and 0 bases for J; bases not matched to a gene: 4. This CDR3 spans 14 amino acids. CDR1 MNHNY and CDR2 SVGAGI come from the germline V gene (reference sequence). The DNA of the CDR3 is TGTGCCAGCAGTGAGGGACAGAGCTCCTACGAGCAGTACTTC. This sequence encodes CASSEGQSSYEQYF.

V gene TRBV5-1 combines with J gene TRBJ2-7; D remains unclear. Trimming pared 0 bases from V and 0 bases from J, leaving 4 bases between. From germline, CDR1 is SGHRS and CDR2 YFSETQ. The CDR3 totals 13 residues. The CDR3 spells CASSLETSYEQYF. The CDR3 DNA is TGCGCCAGCAGCTTGGAAACCTCCTACGAGCAGTACTTC.

The genes are TRBV5-1 and TRBJ2-1, with D hard to call. Per germline, CDR1 SGHRS and CDR2 YFSETQ. Deletions cut 0 bases from V and 8 bases from J, with 9 bases between. This CDR3 region has 13 residues. The CDR3 region has the DNA TGCGCCAGCAGCTTGGGGGCCGAATATGAGCAGTTCTTC. Amino acid sequence: CASSLGAEYEQFF.